These 7 T cell receptor beta chains originate from one sample sequenced in a study of neurological immune-mediated disorders. MiXCR, applied by TCRdb to the 5' RACE reads, yields one record per CDR3 protein. The sample consists of 45,000 to 50,000 distinct CDR3 sequences, approximately 3% of them appearing once. The sample consisted of PBMCs. Every receptor here comes from a woman aged 45-60 years with multiple sclerosis.

Note on this clonotype: Just one base apart from a much larger clone, this may be a read error. This chain uses TRBV20-1 with TRBJ1-2, with D hard to call. Germline values: CDR1 DFQATT, CDR2 SNEGSKA (reference sequence). The CDR3 consists of 11 residues. Between the trimmed V and J ends, which lost 4 bases and 5 bases, there was a span of 8 bases. The CDR3 region has the DNA TGCAGTGCTAAAGACGGGTATGGCTACACCTTC. Amino acid sequence: CSAKDGYGYTF.

This clonotype appeared many times. This chain links TRBV9 with TRBJ1-6, with D possibly being TRBD1 (5 bases). V lost 4 bases, J lost 6 bases, and 20 bases lay in between. The CDR3 covers 17 residues. Germline CDR1 reads SGDLS; CDR2 reads YYNGEE. The CDR3 DNA reads as TGTGCCAGCAGCACAACCTCAACGGGGGACCTTAATTCACCCCTCCACTTT. It specifies CASSTTSTGDLNSPLHF.

This clonotype was detected many times. The rearrangement links TRBV10-3 to TRBJ1-2, with D unclear. The V gene lost 2 bases and the J gene lost 4 bases, with 14 bases spanning the gap. The CDR3 runs to 15 residues. Per the germline V gene, CDR1 is ENHRY and CDR2 is SYGVKD. The CDR3 DNA follows: TGTGCCATCAGTGAGACGAGCCACCCTAGCTATGGCTACACCTTC. Its protein product is CAISETSHPSYGYTF.

The table lists this clonotype with many counts. The chain carries TRBV29-1 and TRBJ1-3; the D gene is possibly TRBD1 (5 bases). V lost 6 bases and J 4 bases, leaving 19 bases between the germline ends. Per the germline V gene, CDR1 is SQVTM and CDR2 is ANQGSEA. CDR3 length: 15 amino acids. CDR3 bases: TGCAGCGTGGAGACTGTAAGGGGTCCCGGAAACACCATATATTTT. Its translation: CSVETVRGPGNTIYF.

This clonotype occurred many times. J is TRBJ1-1 and V is TRBV25-1; D uncertain. V was trimmed by 2 bases and J by 4 bases, leaving 11 bases between them. The CDR3 runs to 14 residues. The germline V gene has CDR1 MGHDK and CDR2 SYGVNS. The CDR3: CASSEIRDGTEAFF. The CDR3 DNA is TGTGCCAGCAGTGAAATTCGGGATGGCACTGAAGCTTTCTTT.

The sample holds many counts of this clonotype. The chain employs TRBV24-1 and TRBJ2-5, with D perhaps assigned TRBD1 or TRBD2 (5 bases each). V lost 3 bases and J 4 bases, leaving 14 bases between the germline ends. In germline, CDR1 is KGHDR, CDR2 SFDVKD. The CDR3 is 15 amino acids. The CDR3 here is CATSDVRGSGETQYF. In nucleotides, the CDR3 is TGTGCCACCAGTGATGTCCGGGGCTCGGGAGAGACCCAGTACTTC.

This clonotype was observed many times. The chain's CDR3 is CASSVRDRVYGYTF. The CDR3 DNA is TGTGCCAGCAGCGTCCGGGACAGGGTCTATGGCTACACCTTC. The chain joins TRBV7-9 to TRBJ1-2; TRBD1 matches at 9 bases. With 5 bases clipped from V and 4 bases from J, the junction kept 5 bases outside the gene matches. Germline V gives CDR1 SEHNR, CDR2 FQNEAQ (reference sequence). CDR3 length: 14 residues.